The 22 T cell receptor beta chains in this list originate from one sample, sequenced in a study of blood T cell repertoires in COVID-19. Method: immunoSEQ multiplex PCR; TCRdb's copy keeps in-frame clones and lacks some. The data contain roughly 250,000 clones, 80% to 90% of them seen just once; the ten biggest clones take up 3.5% to 4.5%. The source material was peripheral blood. The receptor set was obtained from a woman aged 40 to 49 with acute or convalescent COVID-19.

The chain couples TRBV5-1 to TRBJ2-2, with 9 bases that match TRBD1. In germline, CDR1 is SGHRS, CDR2 YFSETQ. The CDR3 loop spans 14 amino acids. V lost 4 bases, J lost 5 bases, and 3 bases stayed unmatched. CDR3 residues: CASSRTGETGELFF. DNA for the CDR3: TGCGCCAGCAGCCGGACAGGGGAAACCGGGGAGCTGTTTTTT.

This clone came up once. V gene TRBV27 combines with J gene TRBJ1-2, with a possible D match to TRBD1 (6 bases). V was cut by 8 bases and J by 2 bases, with 15 bases left in between. Germline CDR1 is MNHEY and CDR2 is SMNVEV (reference sequence). This CDR3 contains 14 residues. CDR3 nucleotide sequence: TGTGCCAGCTATGGGGGCCAGGGGAACTATGGCTACACCTTC. Its translation: CASYGGQGNYGYTF.

This clone was detected only once. The rearrangement joins TRBV12-3 or TRBV12-4 to TRBJ2-1, with a weak D call TRBD2 (7 bases). Trimming took off 5 bases at V and 9 bases at J, with 14 bases between the two ends. The CDR3 has 13 residues. CDR3 coding DNA: TGTGCCAGCAGTAGGGGGAGGGGGTCTGAGCAGTTCTTC. This translates into CASSRGRGSEQFF.

This clone was observed a single time. The chain carries TRBV6-6 and TRBJ1-1; no reliable D call. The length of the CDR3 is 14 residues. Germline CDR1 reads MNHNY; CDR2 reads SVGAGI (reference sequence). The V and J ends lost 0 bases and 4 bases respectively, with 9 bases between them. The DNA for the CDR3 is TGTGCCAGCAGTTACTCCGAGGGCAGCACTGAAGCTTTCTTT. Amino acid sequence: CASSYSEGSTEAFF.

The gene calls are TRBV7-8 and TRBJ1-5; TRBD1 matches at 7 bases. J lost 0 bases, V lost 3 bases, and 5 bases had no gene match. The CDR3 runs to 16 residues. Germline values: CDR1 SGHVS, CDR2 FQNEAQ. The CDR3 here is CASSFGTVYSNQPQHF. CDR3 nucleotide sequence: TGTGCCAGCAGCTTCGGGACAGTATATAGCAATCAGCCCCAGCATTTT.

This sequence joins TRBV9 and TRBJ1-1, with D perhaps matching TRBD1 (6 bases). Germline-derived CDR1 and CDR2 are SGDLS and YYNGEE. V dropped 4 bases and J dropped 1 base, with 14 bases sitting between them. CDR3 size: 15 residues. The CDR3 reads CASSPHRDTNTEAFF. CDR3 sequence (DNA): TGTGCCAGCAGCCCCCACAGGGATACGAACACTGAAGCTTTCTTT.

V is TRBV29-1 and J is TRBJ1-6; a weak D match, TRBD1 (6 bases). CDR3 length: 13 residues. CDR1 is SQVTM and CDR2 is ANQGSEA in the germline V gene. V lost 7 bases and J 5 bases, leaving 12 bases between the germline ends. The CDR3 protein is CSARRGDNSPLHF. The CDR3 coding sequence is TGCAGCGCCCGCAGGGGAGATAATTCACCCCTCCACTTT. Based on the CDR3 plus reference TRBV29-1 and TRBJ1-6, the full variable domain is SAVISQKPSRDICQRGTSLTIQCQVDSQVTMMFWYRQQPGQSLTLIATANQGSEATYESGFVIDKFPISRPNLTFSTLTVSNMSPEDSSIYLCSARRGDNSPLHFGNGTRLTVT.

This sequence joins TRBV10-3 and TRBJ1-2, with TRBD1 matching over 12 bases. The germline gives CDR1 ENHRY, CDR2 SYGVKD. This CDR3 is built from 15 residues. V was clipped by 2 bases and J by 8 bases; unmatched bases: 6. This CDR3 reads CAISEGDRGHQGYTF. The CDR3 DNA is TGTGCCATCAGTGAGGGGGACAGGGGGCATCAGGGCTACACCTTC.

This clone was seen a single time. The germline gene is not matched at one end of the junction; a read error may be the cause. This rearrangement joins TRBV2 to TRBJ2-3; 9 bases match TRBD2. Per germline, CDR1 SNHLY and CDR2 FYNNEI. The CDR3 loop spans 14 amino acids. This chain's CDR3 is CDSTSGGRADTQYF. The DNA for the CDR3 is TGTGACAGCACCAGCGGGGGGCGTGCAGATACGCAGTATTTT. Using reference TRBV2 and TRBJ2-3 for the parts outside the CDR3, the full variable domain is EPEVTQTPSHQVTQMGQEVILRCVPISNHLYFYWYRQILGQKVEFLVSFYNNEISEKSEIFDDQFSVERPDGSNFTLKIRSTKLEDSAMYFCDSTSGGRADTQYFGPGTRLTVL.

The chain couples TRBV11-2 to TRBJ2-5, with a tentative D call TRBD1 (5 bases). Between the trimmed V and J ends, which lost 2 bases and 4 bases, there was a span of 8 bases. The germline V gene encodes CDR1 SGHAT and CDR2 FQNNGV. CDR3 length: 13 amino acids. CDR3 sequence reads: CASSLSTGETQYF. As DNA, the CDR3 is TGTGCCAGCAGCTTAAGTACAGGAGAGACCCAGTACTTC.

The gene calls are TRBV20-1 and TRBJ2-3; unclear D gene. V lost 3 bases to trimming and J lost 7 bases, with 8 bases between them. This CDR3 has 11 residues. Germline CDR1 and CDR2: DFQATT and SNEGSKA (reference sequence). The CDR3 protein is CSASPEHTQYF. The CDR3 DNA is TGCAGTGCTAGCCCGGAGCATACGCAGTATTTT.

CDR3 protein: CASSLQGARETQYF. The CDR3 coding sequence is TGCGCCAGCAGCTTGCAGGGGGCAAGGGAGACCCAGTACTTC. The rearrangement uses TRBV5-1 and TRBJ2-5; TRBD1 matches at 8 bases. The CDR3 runs to 14 residues. CDR1 is SGHRS, CDR2 YFSETQ, per germline. Trimming took 1 base from V and 5 from J; bases not matched to a gene: 4.

The rearrangement uses TRBV7-9 and TRBJ1-2; TRBD1 aligns across 7 bases. J lost 7 bases, V lost 1 base, and 6 bases had no gene match. The germline gives CDR1 SEHNR, CDR2 FQNEAQ (reference sequence). The CDR3 loop spans 14 amino acids. The CDR3 DNA follows: TGTGCCAGCAGCTTAGGCGCAGGGGGAGTTGGCTACACCTTC. Translation: CASSLGAGGVGYTF.

The chain combines TRBV28 with TRBJ1-2; 8 bases are a match to TRBD1. The CDR3 runs 17 residues. Germline CDR1 and CDR2: MDHEN and SYDVKM. The J segment lost 4 bases and the V segment lost 4 bases, leaving 14 bases of the junction unmatched. The CDR3 DNA follows: TGTGCCAGCAGTTCCACCGGGCAGCAGGGGGCTATCTATGGCTACACCTTC. Protein: CASSSTGQQGAIYGYTF.

The rearrangement joins TRBV2 to TRBJ1-1, with 8 bases lining up with TRBD1. The V and J ends lost 6 bases and 0 bases, in that order; junction bases with no gene match: 6. The CDR3 extends over 15 amino acids. The germline gives CDR1 SNHLY, CDR2 FYNNEI. The CDR3 protein is CASRTRQGMNTEAFF. The CDR3 nucleotides read TGTGCCAGCAGGACTAGACAGGGGATGAACACTGAAGCTTTCTTT.

This chain links TRBV24-1 with TRBJ2-5; perhaps TRBD2 as D (6 bases). CDR3 size: 15 residues. Trimming took off 6 bases at V and 1 base at J, with 14 bases between the two ends. Germline assignment: CDR1 KGHDR and CDR2 SFDVKD. CDR3 region: CATSPSGGSQETQYF. The CDR3 DNA is TGTGCCACCAGTCCCTCTGGGGGGAGCCAAGAGACCCAGTACTTC.

This chain connects TRBV7-3 to TRBJ2-1, with 9 positions matching TRBD2. In germline, CDR1 is SGHTA, CDR2 FQGTGA. Trimming removed 5 bases from V and 10 bases from J; junction bases left unmatched: 6. The CDR3 has 13 residues. The CDR3 sequence: CASSPRLAGEQFF. The CDR3 DNA is TGTGCCAGCAGCCCCAGGCTAGCGGGGGAGCAGTTCTTC.

This rearrangement joins TRBV9 to TRBJ1-2, with D perhaps TRBD1 (5 bases). Trimming shortened V by 0 bases and J by 4 bases, and 19 bases separated the two germline ends. The CDR3 extends over 17 amino acids. The V gene's germline CDR1 is SGDLS and CDR2 YYNGEE. The CDR3 here is CASSVARQGSSLYGYTF. The DNA of the CDR3 is TGTGCCAGCAGCGTAGCAAGGCAGGGCTCGAGTCTCTATGGCTACACCTTC. Together with reference TRBV9 and TRBJ1-2, the CDR3 gives the full variable domain: DSGVTQTPKHLITATGQRVTLRCSPRSGDLSVYWYQQSLDQGLQFLIQYYNGEERAKGNILERFSAQQFPDLHSELNLSSLELGDSALYFCASSVARQGSSLYGYTFGSGTRLTVV.

The gene calls are TRBV10-1 and TRBJ1-2; D not certain. The CDR3 contains 13 residues. Germline assignment: CDR1 WNHNN and CDR2 SYGVQD (reference sequence). V lost 6 bases, J lost 6 bases, and 14 bases lay in between. The CDR3 spells CASSQGLADGYTF. DNA for the CDR3: TGCGCCAGCAGCCAAGGACTCGCTGATGGCTACACCTTC.

The gene calls are TRBV15 and TRBJ2-7; D is perhaps TRBD1 (5 bases). This CDR3 comprises 14 residues. Trimming left V 5 bases short and J 6 bases short, with 17 bases between. Germline CDR1 is LNHNV and CDR2 is YYDKDF (reference sequence). This CDR3 reads CATSDTRTGSEQYV. The CDR3 DNA is TGTGCCACCAGCGATACCAGAACAGGTTCCGAGCAGTACGTC.

The chain links TRBV20-1 to TRBJ2-3; D is perhaps TRBD2 (6 bases). Trimming stripped 3 bases from V and 4 bases from J, with 14 bases between. Germline V gene sequence: CDR1 DFQATT, CDR2 SNEGSKA (reference sequence). This CDR3 region has 14 residues. This chain's CDR3 is CSASLAGGADTQYF. CDR3 bases: TGCAGTGCTAGTCTTGCCGGGGGTGCAGATACGCAGTATTTT.

In DNA form, the CDR3 reads TGTGCCAGCAGTGAGCGCCCCGGGACAGGGATTTCACCCCTCCACTTT. Residues: CASSERPGTGISPLHF. The V gene is TRBV6-1, the J gene TRBJ1-6, with 9 bases identical to TRBD1. The CDR3 runs 16 residues. J gave up 9 bases and V 3 bases, and 9 bases lay outside the gene matches. Germline-derived CDR1 and CDR2 are MNHNS and SASEGT.